A single sample gave rise to the 6 T cell receptor beta chains below, sequenced in a study of beta chain features in type 1 diabetes. No antigens are known for them. Investigators reverse transcribed all isolated RNA, so they sequenced expressed TCRB transcripts. TCRdb's table, derived via immunoSEQ multiplex PCR, lists solely in-frame clones and lacks some. The repertoire has approximately 160,000 clones, 50% to 70% of them found once; the top ten carry about 0.091%. Regarding the study as a whole: Patients with Type 1 diabetes showed moderately but significantly shorter TCRB CDR3s in all four CD4+ subsets.

Input material: naive CD4+ T cells from blood. The origin of the receptors is a man younger than 45 with type 1 diabetes.

The table lists this clone with a count of one. This chain connects TRBV9 to TRBJ2-3, with 7 bases identical to TRBD1. The CDR3 has 13 amino acids. CDR1 and CDR2 from the germline V gene are SGDLS and YYNGEE. The trim removed 4 bases at V and 3 bases at J, leaving 2 bases unmatched. CDR3 sequence (DNA): TGTGCCAGCAGCCTACAGGGGACAGATACGCAGTATTTT. This encodes CASSLQGTDTQYF.

The chain has TRBV6-5 and TRBJ2-3, with 8 bases matching TRBD1. This CDR3 comprises 13 residues. Germline values: CDR1 MNHEY, CDR2 SVGAGI. Trimming took 6 bases from V and 6 from J; bases not matched to a gene: 5. This chain's CDR3 is CASRVQGADTQYF. CDR3 nucleotide sequence: TGTGCCAGCAGGGTCCAGGGGGCGGATACGCAGTATTTT.

The J gene is TRBJ1-2, the V gene TRBV19, with D perhaps TRBD1 (5 bases). Germline CDR1 reads LNHDA; CDR2 reads SQIVND (reference sequence). The V and J ends lost 5 bases and 6 bases respectively, with 16 bases between them. The CDR3 contains 14 residues. CDR3 in DNA: TGTGCCAGTAGTCGACAGCGAACCTCCAATGGCTACACCTTC. Amino acids: CASSRQRTSNGYTF.

V and J are TRBV7-2 and TRBJ1-5; weak D call: TRBD1 (6 bases). This CDR3 is 15 amino acids long. Germline values: CDR1 SGHTA, CDR2 FQGNSA. V lost 5 bases and J 6 bases, leaving 17 bases between the germline ends. The CDR3 here is CASSPTGLLAQPQHF. The CDR3 DNA is TGTGCCAGCAGCCCTACAGGGTTACTGGCTCAGCCCCAGCATTTT.

V usage is TRBV25-1 and J usage is TRBJ1-1, with D uncertain. This CDR3 has 13 residues. Trimming pared 7 bases from V and 4 bases from J, leaving 13 bases between. Germline V gene sequence: CDR1 MGHDK, CDR2 SYGVNS. CDR3 sequence (DNA): TGTGCCAGCATGGGTCCCGATGGCACTGAAGCTTTCTTT. It specifies CASMGPDGTEAFF.

This chain joins TRBV14 and TRBJ2-7; D possibly corresponds to TRBD1 (5 bases). V was cut by 0 bases and J by 2 bases, with 14 bases left in between. Germline assignment: CDR1 SGHDN and CDR2 FVKESK. This CDR3 region has 16 residues. This CDR3 is CASSQDLRRAAYEQYF. The CDR3 coding sequence is TGTGCCAGCAGCCAAGATCTGCGCAGGGCCGCCTACGAGCAGTACTTC.